Presented here are 3 T cell receptor beta chains from one specimen sequenced in a study of early T cells in non-severe SARS-CoV-2 infection. TCRdb used MiXCR to reprocess the 5' RACE reads, holding one entry per CDR3 protein. The sample lists more than 55,000 distinct CDR3 sequences; approximately 5.9% were seen once. Sequenced here: whole blood, sampled at baseline. The receptors stem from an adult who was a healthcare worker with PCR-confirmed SARS-CoV-2 infection or an uninfected control (not recorded which).

There are a few counts of this clonotype. The chain recombines TRBV15 with TRBJ2-7, with 12 bases aligning to TRBD2. Unmatched junction bases numbered 3, after V lost 0 bases and J lost 6 bases. CDR1 and CDR2 from the germline V gene are LNHNV and YYDKDF (reference sequence). The CDR3 totals 15 residues. The CDR3 bases are TGTGCCACCAGCAGAGAACCTAGCGGGAGGGTCGAGCAGTACTTC. This translates into CATSREPSGRVEQYF.

This clonotype was detected ten times or more. J is TRBJ2-1 and V is TRBV20-1; a weak D match, TRBD2 (5 bases). V was clipped by 7 bases and J by 9 bases, with 19 bases between them. The germline V gene has CDR1 DFQATT and CDR2 SNEGSKA (reference sequence). The CDR3 extends over 13 amino acids. The CDR3 protein is CSVARQGSGEQFF. The CDR3 region has the DNA TGCAGTGTCGCCCGGCAAGGGAGTGGTGAGCAGTTCTTC.

The sample holds many counts of this clonotype. CDR3 sequence (DNA): TGCAGCGTGAATACAGGGGAGACTGGAAACACCATATATTTT. This sequence encodes CSVNTGETGNTIYF. This chain joins TRBV29-1 and TRBJ1-3, with 7 positions matching TRBD1. With 6 bases clipped from V and 2 bases from J, the junction kept 7 bases outside the gene matches. Per germline, CDR1 SQVTM and CDR2 ANQGSEA. The CDR3 loop spans 14 amino acids.